The clone carrying this TCR beta chain has only a few counts. Its antigen is as yet unknown. This entry belongs to a study of T cell repertoires in cytomegalovirus infection. Overall study results and limits: Across the ex vivo response, the dominant clonotypes were HLA-C-restricted CMV-specific TCR beta clonotypes.

TCRdb passed the reads through MiXCR, listing each CDR3 protein once. The sample consists of about 230,000 distinct CDR3 sequences, 22% of them appearing once. Germline V gene data show CDR1 as PRHDT and CDR2 as FYEKMQ (reference sequence). V trimming: 5 bases; J trimming: 8 bases; junction bases outside the gene matches: 11. This CDR3 is 15 amino acids long. Material for sequencing was CD8+ T cells from PBMCs. The chain uses TRBV13 and TRBJ2-1; 8 bases match TRBD2. The TCR sequence derives from a human donor in good health (CMV status not recorded). Some clones in this sample may be carry-over from other donors' samples. CDR3 coding DNA: TGTGCCAGCAGCCCCGGTGCTAGCGGGCCCTATGAGCAGTTCTTC. This sequence encodes CASSPGASGPYEQFF.